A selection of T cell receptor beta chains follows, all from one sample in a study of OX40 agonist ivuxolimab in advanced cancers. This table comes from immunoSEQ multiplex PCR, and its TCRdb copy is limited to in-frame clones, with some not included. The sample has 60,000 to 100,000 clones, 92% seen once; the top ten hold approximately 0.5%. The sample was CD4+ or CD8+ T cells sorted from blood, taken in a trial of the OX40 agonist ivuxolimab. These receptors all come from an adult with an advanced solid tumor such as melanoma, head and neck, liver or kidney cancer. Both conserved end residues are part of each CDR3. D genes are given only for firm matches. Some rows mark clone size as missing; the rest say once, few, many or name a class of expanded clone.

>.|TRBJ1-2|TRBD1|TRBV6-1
TGTGCCAGCAGTGAAGCCGGGACAGGAGGCTACACCTTC
CASSEAGTGGYTF
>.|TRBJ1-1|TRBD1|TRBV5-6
TGTGCCAGCAGGAAGACAGGGGGTAACACTGAAGCTTTCTTT
CASRKTGGNTEAFF
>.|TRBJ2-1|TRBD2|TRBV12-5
TGTGCTAGTGCCGGACTAGCGGGAGTCCCTAGTCGGTACAATGAGCAGTTCTTC
CASAGLAGVPSRYNEQFF
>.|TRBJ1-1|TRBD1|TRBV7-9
TGTGCCAGCAGTTTCGACAGGGACACTGAAGCTTTCTTT
CASSFDRDTEAFF
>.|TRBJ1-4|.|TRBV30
TGTGCCTGGAGTGTACGATTGGGGAGAGGGGATGAAAAACTGTTTTTT
CAWSVRLGRGDEKLFF
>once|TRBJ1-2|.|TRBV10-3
TGTGCCATCAGTGTAGACAGCTCATATGGCTACACCTTC
CAISVDSSYGYTF
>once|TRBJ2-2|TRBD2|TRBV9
TGTGCCAGCAGCGTAAGACTAGCGGGAGGCACCGGGGAGCTGTTTTTT
CASSVRLAGGTGELFF
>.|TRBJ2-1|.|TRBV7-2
TGTGCCAGCAGCCCTTACGGAGGGCGTAATGAGCAGTTCTTC
CASSPYGGRNEQFF
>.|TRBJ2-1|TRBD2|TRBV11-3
TGTGCCAGCAGTCTTAGCGGGGGATCCTACAATGAGCAGTTCTTC
CASSLSGGSYNEQFF
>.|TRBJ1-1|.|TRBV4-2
TGTGCCAGCAGCCAGAGGAGGGGAGGGATCACTGAAGCTTTCTTT
CASSQRRGGITEAFF
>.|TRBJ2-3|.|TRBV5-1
TGCGCCAGCAGCTTCACGGGACACCCGACGGCAGATACGCAGTATTTT
CASSFTGHPTADTQYF
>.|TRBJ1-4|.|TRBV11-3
TGTGCCAGCAGCTTAGGGTTAGGTCCCGATTTT
CASSLGLGPDF
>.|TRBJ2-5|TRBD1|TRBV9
TGTGCCAGCAGCGTAGGGGCTGACAGGGTCGGGGAGACCCAGTACTTC
CASSVGADRVGETQYF
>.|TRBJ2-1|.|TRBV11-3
TGTGCCAGCAGGGACTCTCACACCTACAATGAGCAGTTCTTC
CASRDSHTYNEQFF
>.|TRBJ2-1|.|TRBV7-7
TGTGCTAGCAGCTTAGGATCTACCTACAATGAGCAGTTCTTC
CASSLGSTYNEQFF
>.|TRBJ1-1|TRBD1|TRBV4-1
TGCGCCAGCAGCCTACAGGGGGCAGGGAACACTGAAGCTTTCTTT
CASSLQGAGNTEAFF
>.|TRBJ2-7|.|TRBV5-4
TGTGCCAGCAGCCCGGACAGCCTAGGGTCCTACGAGCAGTACTTC
CASSPDSLGSYEQYF
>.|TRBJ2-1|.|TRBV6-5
TGTGCCAGCAGTAGACAGGTGTACAATGAGCAGTTCTTC
CASSRQVYNEQFF
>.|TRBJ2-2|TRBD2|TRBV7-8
TGTGCCAGCAGCTTGGCGGGAGGGGCCGGGGAGCTGTTTTTT
CASSLAGGAGELFF
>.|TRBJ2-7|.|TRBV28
TGTGCCAGCAGTCCCCCGGGACAATCCTACGAGCAGTACTTC
CASSPPGQSYEQYF
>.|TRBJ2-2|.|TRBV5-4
TGTGCCAGCAGCTTGCTAGTGGGCACCGGGGAGCTGTTTTTT
CASSLLVGTGELFF
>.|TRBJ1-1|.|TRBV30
TGTGCCTGGAGTGTAGGGCTGAACACTGAAGCTTTCTTT
CAWSVGLNTEAFF
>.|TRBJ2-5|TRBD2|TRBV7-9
TGTGCCAGCAGCCCGCGGGGGGGCGCTTGGGAAGAGACCCAGTACTTC
CASSPRGGAWEETQYF
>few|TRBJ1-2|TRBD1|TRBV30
TGTGCCTGGAGTGTTCAGGGGGACTATGGCTACACCTTC
CAWSVQGDYGYTF
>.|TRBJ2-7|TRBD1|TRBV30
TGTGCCTGGAAACAGGGGGCCCTCTACGAGCAGTACTTC
CAWKQGALYEQYF
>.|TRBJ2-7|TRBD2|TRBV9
TGTGCCAGCAGCGTAGGCCTAGCGGGAGTACCCGAGCAGTACTTC
CASSVGLAGVPEQYF
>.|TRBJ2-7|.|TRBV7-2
TGTGCCAGCAGCTTAGTTCTAGACTCCTACGAGCAGTACTTC
CASSLVLDSYEQYF
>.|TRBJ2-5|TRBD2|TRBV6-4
TGTGCCAGCAGTATCTTAGCGGGAGAGACCCAGTACTTC
CASSILAGETQYF
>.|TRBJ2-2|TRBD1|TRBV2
TGTGCCAGCAGTGAAGAGGGACAGGGTAACACCGGGGAGCTGTTTTTT
CASSEEGQGNTGELFF
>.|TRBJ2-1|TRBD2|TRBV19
TGTGCCAGTAGTCGACTAGCGGGAAAGGGCACTGAGCAGTTCTTC
CASSRLAGKGTEQFF
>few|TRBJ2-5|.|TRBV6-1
TGTGCCAGCAGTGGACGCGAGACCCAGTACTTC
CASSGRETQYF
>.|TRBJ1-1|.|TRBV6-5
TGTGCCAGCAGTTACTGGGGGACGGCGAACACTGAAGCTTTCTTT
CASSYWGTANTEAFF
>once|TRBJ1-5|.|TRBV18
TGTGCCAGCTCAAACGACAGGATAAATCAGCCCCAGCATTTT
CASSNDRINQPQHF
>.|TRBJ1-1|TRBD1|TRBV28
TGTGCCAGCAGTCCCCCCCTCGACAGGGGGCGGGAAGCTTTCTTT
CASSPPLDRGREAFF
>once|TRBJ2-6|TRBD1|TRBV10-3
TGTGCCATCAGCCCCGGACAGGGGGTTCGATCTGGGGCCAACGTCCTGACTTTC
CAISPGQGVRSGANVLTF
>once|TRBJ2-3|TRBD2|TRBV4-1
TGCGCCAGCAGCCAAGATGTGTACTTGGCGGGAGGTAGCTATAGCACAGATACGCAGTATTTT
CASSQDVYLAGGSYSTDTQYF
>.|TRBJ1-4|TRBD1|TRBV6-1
TGTGCCAGCAGTGGGCGACAGGGGAGTCATGAAAAACTGTTTTTT
CASSGRQGSHEKLFF
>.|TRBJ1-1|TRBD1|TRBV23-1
TGCGCCAGCACCTTGCCCCCCACGGACAGGACCTTGAACACTGAAGCTTTCTTT
CASTLPPTDRTLNTEAFF
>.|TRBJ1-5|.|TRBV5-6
TGTGCCAGCAGCTACGGACAGAACAATCAGCCCCAGCATTTT
CASSYGQNNQPQHF
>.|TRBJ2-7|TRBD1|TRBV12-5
TGTGCTAGTGGTTTGGCCGCCGGGACAGGGTACTACGAGCAGTACTTC
CASGLAAGTGYYEQYF
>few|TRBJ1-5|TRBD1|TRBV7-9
TGTGCCAGCAGCCGGGACAGAATAAGCAATCAGCCCCAGCATTTT
CASSRDRISNQPQHF